The 30 T cell receptor beta chains below come from one sample, sequenced in a study of early T cells in non-severe SARS-CoV-2 infection. TCRdb redid the calling of the 5' RACE reads with MiXCR, one entry per CDR3 protein. The data hold some 71,000 distinct CDR3 sequences, with more than 8.5% observed a single time. The sample in question was whole blood, obtained at baseline. The receptor set was obtained from an adult who was a healthcare worker with PCR-confirmed SARS-CoV-2 infection or an uninfected control (not recorded which).

The chain recombines TRBV3-1 with TRBJ2-7; TRBD1 agrees at 10 bases. CDR3 length equals 15 residues. Looked up from germline, CDR1 is LGHDT and CDR2 is YNNKEL (reference sequence). J lost 6 bases, V lost 3 bases, and 8 bases had no gene match. The CDR3 here is CASSQAPDRGREQYF. DNA of the CDR3: TGTGCCAGCAGCCAGGCGCCCGACAGGGGGCGCGAGCAGTACTTC.

The chain links TRBV19 to TRBJ1-2; TRBD1 is a possible D gene (6 bases). There are 14 residues in the CDR3. The ends were cut back, 4 bases at V and 2 bases at J, with 11 bases in the middle. The germline CDR1 and CDR2 sequences are LNHDA and SQIVND (reference sequence). The CDR3 region has the DNA TGTGCCAGTAGTACCACGGGACACAACTATGGCTACACCTTC. This codes for CASSTTGHNYGYTF.

The chain carries TRBV29-1 and TRBJ2-1; D remains ambiguous. Trimming took 5 bases from V and 0 from J, leaving 8 bases between them. CDR1 SQVTM and CDR2 ANQGSEA come from the germline V gene. The CDR3 length is 13 residues. The CDR3 coding sequence is TGCAGCGTTCTTGCTCTCTCCTACAATGAGCAGTTCTTC. It specifies CSVLALSYNEQFF.

In this sample, this clonotype turned up a few times. The chain couples TRBV19 to TRBJ2-1; weak D call: TRBD1 (6 bases). The V gene lost 5 bases and the J gene lost 9 bases, with 14 bases spanning the gap. The CDR3 runs to 13 residues. Per germline, CDR1 LNHDA and CDR2 SQIVND (reference sequence). The CDR3: CASSPGQRGEQFF. DNA of the CDR3: TGTGCCAGTAGTCCCGGACAGAGGGGTGAGCAGTTCTTC.

The rearrangement joins TRBV7-8 to TRBJ1-2; no firm D call. The germline V gene encodes CDR1 SGHVS and CDR2 FQNEAQ. This CDR3 is 17 amino acids long. V lost 0 bases and J 3 bases, leaving 17 bases between the germline ends. In nucleotides, the CDR3 is TGTGCCAGCAGCTTAGCTATGGGTGTTAGGGTCGACTATGGCTACACCTTC. This sequence encodes CASSLAMGVRVDYGYTF.

This clonotype was found many times. The rearrangement joins TRBV27 to TRBJ2-1, with TRBD2 matching 8 bases. Per the germline V gene, CDR1 is MNHEY and CDR2 is SMNVEV (reference sequence). V shed 6 bases, J shed 9 bases, and the junction held 10 bases outside the gene matches. The CDR3 covers 14 residues. CDR3 in DNA: TGTGCCAGCAGGGAGTTCAGCGGGAGCGGTGAGCAGTTCTTC. Translating gives CASREFSGSGEQFF.

A few counts support this clonotype. The chain uses TRBV4-3 and TRBJ2-2; 9 nucleotides match TRBD1. V gave up 2 bases and J gave up 5 bases; unmatched junction bases: 9. This CDR3 contains 17 residues. Germline loops: CDR1 LGHNA, CDR2 YSLEER. The CDR3 DNA sequence: TGCGCCAGCAGCCAAATAGGGGGACAGGGTGGAACCGGGGAGCTGTTTTTT. Its protein product is CASSQIGGQGGTGELFF.

CDR3 region: CASSLLVGSGYEQYF. The CDR3 DNA follows: TGCGCCAGCAGCCTTCTCGTCGGGTCCGGGTACGAGCAGTACTTC. The chain has TRBV4-1 and TRBJ2-7; D is unresolved. Trimming took 4 bases from V and 4 from J, leaving 17 bases between them. The CDR3 runs 15 residues. CDR1 and CDR2 (germline): MGHRA, YSYEKL.

This clonotype was counted a few times. The rearrangement uses TRBV15 and TRBJ2-1; tentatively, D is TRBD2 (5 bases). Germline CDR1 is LNHNV and CDR2 is YYDKDF (reference sequence). V was clipped by 4 bases and J by 10 bases, with 14 bases between them. CDR3 length: 13 residues. The CDR3 loop is CATSTMPGKEQFF. Written as DNA, the CDR3 is TGTGCCACCAGCACGATGCCGGGGAAAGAGCAGTTCTTC.

This clonotype was seen ten or more times. The chain employs TRBV12-3 or TRBV12-4 and TRBJ1-1; D uncertain. V dropped 1 base and J dropped 4 bases, with 10 bases sitting between them. CDR3 size: 14 residues. CDR3 sequence (DNA): TGTGCCAGCAGTTTAGTCGGGGTCAGCACTGAAGCTTTCTTT. The encoded protein is CASSLVGVSTEAFF.

This chain joins TRBV24-1 and TRBJ2-4; the D gene is possibly TRBD1 (6 bases). Trimming removed 1 base at V and 3 bases at J, with 9 bases between. CDR3 length equals 15 residues. Germline loops: CDR1 KGHDR, CDR2 SFDVKD. CDR3 sequence reads: CATSDLQGGKNIQYF. The DNA of the CDR3 is TGTGCCACCAGTGATTTACAGGGTGGCAAAAACATTCAGTACTTC.

The rearrangement joins TRBV12-3 or TRBV12-4 to TRBJ2-7, with D possibly TRBD1 on 6 matching bases. This CDR3 is 14 amino acids long. V was trimmed by 7 bases and J by 1 base, leaving 14 bases between them. The CDR3 DNA reads as TGTGCCAGCAACATGGGGACAAGATCCTACGAGCAGTACTTC. Protein product: CASNMGTRSYEQYF.

The CDR3 nucleotides read TGTGCCAGCAGCCAAAGGACAGGATCCTACGAGCAGTACTTC. Its protein product is CASSQRTGSYEQYF. V is TRBV14 and J is TRBJ2-7; 7 positions agree with TRBD1. There are 14 residues in the CDR3. With 2 bases clipped from V and 1 base from J, the junction kept 2 bases outside the gene matches. The germline V gene encodes CDR1 SGHDN and CDR2 FVKESK.

This clonotype was recorded many times. This rearrangement joins TRBV10-2 to TRBJ1-2; a possible D gene is TRBD1 (5 bases). The CDR3 sequence is 13 residues long. Germline V gives CDR1 WSHSY, CDR2 SAAADI. Deletions cut 3 bases from V and 4 bases from J, with 9 bases between. DNA of the CDR3: TGCGCCAGCAGTGACCAGGGACCCTATGGCTACACCTTC. Translated: CASSDQGPYGYTF.

This clonotype rates as medium-sized (0.01 to 0.1%). The CDR3 coding sequence is TGTGCCACCAGTGATATTAATATGGACAGGGGCAGAGCCGGGGAGCTGTTTTTT. Protein: CATSDINMDRGRAGELFF. The chain employs TRBV24-1 and TRBJ2-2; TRBD1 agrees at 9 bases. The CDR3 sequence is 18 residues long. V lost 3 bases and J lost 6; bases outside the gene matches: 13. Germline V gene data show CDR1 as KGHDR and CDR2 as SFDVKD.

In this sample, this clonotype turned up a few times. The V call is TRBV29-1, the J call TRBJ2-1, with 7 bases lining up with TRBD2. CDR3 length equals 16 residues. V lost 0 bases to trimming and J lost 5 bases; unmatched junction nucleotides: 10. Per germline, CDR1 SQVTM and CDR2 ANQGSEA. DNA of the CDR3: TGCAGCGTTGAAGAGCACGGGCCTAGCGGAGACAATGAGCAGTTCTTC. Amino acids: CSVEEHGPSGDNEQFF.

This clonotype was seen repeatedly, ten times or more. J is TRBJ1-5 and V is TRBV12-5; D gene uncertain. The CDR3 contains 13 residues. V lost 6 bases to trimming and J lost 1 base, with 7 bases between them. In germline, CDR1 is LGHNT, CDR2 FRNRAP. The CDR3 region is CASGTISNQPQHF. In nucleotides, the CDR3 is TGTGCTAGTGGAACAATAAGCAATCAGCCCCAGCATTTT.

This clonotype was observed once. The chain employs TRBV6-2 or TRBV6-3 and TRBJ2-4; possibly TRBD1 or TRBD2 for D (5 bases each). The CDR3 has 14 residues. Trimming left V 4 bases short and J 0 bases short, with 7 bases between. The germline CDR1 and CDR2 sequences are MNHEY and SVGEGT. The CDR3 region has the DNA TGTGCCAGCAGTTCGGGGCTAGCCAAAAACATTCAGTACTTC. As protein: CASSSGLAKNIQYF.

Many counts were recorded for this clonotype. The genes are TRBV29-1 and TRBJ2-1, with a possible D match to TRBD1 (5 bases). V shed 5 bases and J shed 4 bases, with 15 bases lying between them. The germline V gene has CDR1 SQVTM and CDR2 ANQGSEA. The CDR3 covers 14 residues. CDR3 sequence (DNA): TGCAGCGTTTACGGACATACCTTGTACAATGAGCAGTTCTTC. Protein product: CSVYGHTLYNEQFF.

A few counts support this clonotype. CDR3 nucleotides: TGTGCCAGCTCCCACCCCGGCTATGGCTACACCTTC. Protein product: CASSHPGYGYTF. The chain joins TRBV25-1 to TRBJ1-2; D remains unclear. Deletions cut 8 bases from V and 4 bases from J, with 11 bases between. This CDR3 has 12 amino acids. Germline V gene data show CDR1 as MGHDK and CDR2 as SYGVNS.

Of note for this clonotype: A much larger clone lies one base from this, so it may be a read error. This chain uses TRBV6-6 with TRBJ2-3; 10 nucleotides line up with TRBD2. The CDR3 runs 14 residues. The germline V gene encodes CDR1 MNHNY and CDR2 SVGAGI (reference sequence). The chain's CDR3 is CVSSPQPSSGRWYF. The CDR3 DNA is TGTGTCAGCAGTCCCCAACCTTCTAGCGGGAGATGGTATTTT.

In its sample, this clonotype was seen many times. The chain joins TRBV3-1 to TRBJ2-1; possibly TRBD2 for D (6 bases). Trimming took off 7 bases at V and 8 bases at J, with 15 bases between the two ends. The germline CDR1 and CDR2 sequences are LGHDT and YNNKEL (reference sequence). The CDR3 length is 13 residues. In DNA, the CDR3 is TGTGCCAGCACCCCCGGGGCGGGGTATGAGCAGTTCTTC. Translating it yields CASTPGAGYEQFF.

Only a few counts were recorded for this clonotype. A read error may account for a junction end that differs from germline. The chain couples TRBV27 to TRBJ1-5; D is perhaps TRBD1 (6 bases). This CDR3 has 14 residues. CDR1 and CDR2 from the germline V gene are MNHEY and SMNVEV (reference sequence). Here the CDR3 reads CTSKDSLSNQPQHF. CDR3 sequence (DNA): TGTACCAGCAAGGACAGTTTGAGCAATCAGCCCCAGCATTTT.

CDR3 sequence: CASTLRDEQYF. DNA for the CDR3: TGTGCCAGCACCCTCCGGGACGAGCAGTACTTC. The V and J genes are TRBV12-3 or TRBV12-4 and TRBJ2-7; unclear D gene. V lost 7 bases and J lost 5, with 9 bases in between. CDR3 length equals 11 residues.

This clonotype appeared a few times. The chain recombines TRBV4-1 with TRBJ2-3, with D maybe TRBD2 (6 bases). The V gene lost 1 base and the J gene lost 0 bases, with 11 bases spanning the gap. Germline CDR1 and CDR2: MGHRA and YSYEKL. This CDR3 region has 16 residues. CDR3 region: CASSQAEGSSTDTQYF. DNA of the CDR3: TGCGCCAGCAGCCAAGCGGAGGGCAGTAGCACAGATACGCAGTATTTT.

The CDR3: CASSIITSGSRDEQFF. CDR3 sequence (DNA): TGTGCCAGTAGTATAATAACTAGCGGGAGTAGGGATGAGCAGTTCTTC. The V gene is TRBV19, the J gene TRBJ2-1, with 11 bases fitting TRBD2. The J segment lost 8 bases and the V segment lost 2 bases, leaving 8 bases of the junction unmatched. The CDR3 covers 16 residues. Germline-derived CDR1 and CDR2 are LNHDA and SQIVND (reference sequence). Filled out from reference TRBV19 and TRBJ2-1, the complete variable domain reads DGGITQSPKYLFRKEGQNVTLSCEQNLNHDAMYWYRQDPGQGLRLIYYSQIVNDFQKGDIAEGYSVSREKKESFPLTVTSAQKNPTAFYLCASSIITSGSRDEQFFGPGTRLTVL.

This clonotype has only a few counts. The chain combines TRBV20-1 with TRBJ2-1, with 10 bases lining up with TRBD2. The CDR3 sequence is 16 residues long. The V segment lost 0 bases and the J segment 2 bases; nucleotides outside the gene matches: 4. Germline lookup yields CDR1 DFQATT and CDR2 SNEGSKA (reference sequence). The CDR3 spells CSARDHSGRTYNEQFF. Written as DNA, the CDR3 is TGCAGTGCTAGAGATCATAGCGGGAGGACCTACAATGAGCAGTTCTTC.

The chain combines TRBV7-9 with TRBJ1-2, with TRBD1 as a possible D gene (5 bases). Germline CDR1 SEHNR, CDR2 FQNEAQ (reference sequence). CDR3 length: 13 residues. The ends were cut back, 5 bases at V and 4 bases at J, with 11 bases in the middle. CDR3 coding DNA: TGTGCCAGCAGCCGCGACAGAATCTATGGCTACACCTTC. Translating gives CASSRDRIYGYTF. Variable domain in full (rest from reference TRBV7-9 and TRBJ1-2): DTGVSQNPRHKITKRGQNVTFRCDPISEHNRLYWYRQTLGQGPEFLTYFQNEAQLEKSRLLSDRFSAERPKGSFSTLEIQRTEQGDSAMYLCASSRDRIYGYTFGSGTRLTVV.

The chain uses TRBV18 and TRBJ1-6; a possible D gene is TRBD1 (5 bases). Germline values: CDR1 KGHSH, CDR2 LQKENI. The CDR3 totals 15 residues. The V end was cut by 8 bases, the J end by 8 bases, with 19 bases between. The CDR3 DNA sequence: TGTGCCAGCACCGACCGTGGGACGGCGGATTCACCCCTCCACTTT. Protein sequence: CASTDRGTADSPLHF.

Concerning this clonotype itself: This may be a read error: a much more frequent sequence differs by one nucleotide. The genes are TRBV9 and TRBJ1-5, with no clear D. CDR1 is SGDLS, CDR2 YYNGEE, per germline. The CDR3 runs 16 residues. The CDR3 reads CAGSVDSAGSNQPQHF. The DNA for the CDR3 is TGTGCCGGCAGCGTAGATTCAGCCGGGAGCAATCAGCCCCAGCATTTT.